This T cell receptor beta chain was sequenced during a study of cytomegalovirus exposure and HLA in healthy donors. Germline CDR1 and CDR2: MNHEY and SVGAGI. The ends were cut back, 4 bases at V and 8 bases at J, with 8 bases in the middle. The CDR3 is 11 residues long. Each donor was healthy, and each was a bone marrow donor. Turning to this clone: The antigen remains unidentified.

Findings and limits, study-wide: Serostatus for CMV was the only available immune exposure information. Later analysis revealed greater clonal expansion in HLA-associated TCR beta chains than in equally common others. Some V segments could not be told apart, so they were left out, TRBV6-2 and TRBV6-3 among them.

Amplification used 60 Vbeta primers and 13 Jbeta primers. The data were produced by immunoSEQ multiplex PCR, yet TCRdb's version contains in-frame clones alone and is incomplete. The table shows approximately 150,000 clones, with 64% occurring only once. Sequencing was carried out using PBMCs. The TCR sequence derives from a woman aged 25 to 39 in good health and CMV-seropositive. This rearrangement joins TRBV6-5 to TRBJ1-2; no clear D. The CDR3 nucleotides are TGTGCCAGCAGTTTAACAAAGGGCTACACCTTC. Its protein is CASSLTKGYTF.